Sequencing of this T cell receptor beta chain was carried out in a study of T cell responses to AZD1222 COVID-19 vaccine (dated by TCRdb to the early 2020s). About the investigation overall: TCR sequencing was performed for 230 to 250 trial participants, of whom 200 to 220 were given two doses of AZD1222 and around 25 were given two doses of MenACWY control vaccine. Enrollment into the trials was organized by age into subgroups of 18-55, 56-69 and 70-plus years, and those subgroups contained approximately 150, 30 and 60 TCR-sequenced participants, respectively.

The time point label here, explained by the study, means: about 28 days (+/-7) after the second vaccine dose. Because spike-specific TCR depth and breadth did not differ between the two schedules, AZD1222 recipients who got a second dose at roughly 4 weeks were pooled with those who got a second dose at roughly 12 weeks. The vaccinee samples were drawn from two UK trials, COV001 and COV002, one of which was a single-blind randomized controlled phase 2/3 trial testing AZD1222 (ChAdOx1 nCoV-19) in healthy adults. For TCRbeta chain sequencing, PBMC samples from trial participants were taken at day 0 and at day 28 after the second dose. The CDR3 regions of human TCRbeta chains were analyzed by immunosequencing. The source study handled its data this way. TCRs in the repertoires were compared against a reference library of SARS-CoV-2-specific TCRs that had been generated with the MIRA antigen-specificity platform. Breadth meant the fraction of unique TCRs that were SARS-CoV-2-associated, whereas depth meant the fraction of total T cells that were SARS-CoV-2-associated. Using the MIRA data, each spike-specific TCR was assigned both to the spike region to which the TCR was reactive and to a CD4 or CD8 class. Log10-transformed breadth and depth values were compared by one-way ANOVA with Sidak's multiple comparisons tests. In its TCRdb copy, this immuneACCESS table keeps in-frame sequences only and misses some clones. Where compared with another copy, unresolved V genes explain less than half of these, and the others have no known cause. That table supplies the V and J calls and clone size; D and trimming were determined from the DNA. The sample has 100,000 to 150,000 clones on record, 85% to 90% of them singletons. The top ten clonotypes cover 17% of the sample.

This clone was seen a single time. It lacks a known antigen. No much larger clone exists at a distance of one base, and base qualities are not known. General findings and caveats noted by the study authors: Vaccine-associated CD4 TCRs spanned the whole spike protein, with dominant responses in regions 160-218 and 743-854. Reportedly, almost half of the unique spike-specific TCRs recognized epitopes lying outside the regions that are mutated in the B.1.351 and B.1.1.7 variants. In the small 56-69-year group, the increase in depth fell short of significance, most likely because of low power. Conclusions about previously exposed vaccinees are limited, since just six or seven AZD1222 recipients were seropositive for SARS-CoV-2 at baseline. Spike-specific TCR breadth and depth rose significantly after two AZD1222 doses compared with day 0 and with MenACWY recipients. Most participants were white British and females outnumbered males, and the authors suggested that clonal diversity may have been underestimated. Because no samples from the day 14 peak response were available, repertoires could be characterized only after the peak T cell response.

The CDR3 sequence holds 12 residues, the cysteine and phenylalanine included. The entry retains the CDR3 DNA only, 36 bases that are in frame from base 1. The junction shows trimming of 7 bases on V and 6 bases on J, and the gene matches do not reach 5 bases of it. According to the germline V gene, CDR1 reads MDHEN and CDR2 reads SYDVKM. The chain is made from TRBV28 and TRBJ1-2; 7 nucleotides in the junction match TRBD1. The clonotype was recovered from an adult who received the AZD1222 COVID-19 vaccine. This specimen was peripheral blood, taken 28 days after the second AZD1222 dose. DNA sequence: TGTGCCAGCACGCCAGACAGGGATGGCTACACCTTC. The encoded protein is CASTPDRDGYTF.